Detailed here is one T cell receptor beta chain. The specificity of this receptor is unknown. The sample holds no much larger clone one base away, and base qualities are not on file. This record belongs to a study of OX40 agonist ivuxolimab in advanced cancers. About the full investigation: Ivuxolimab was an agonistic, fully human IgG2 monoclonal antibody directed against OX40 (CD134), a costimulatory receptor. Intravenous ivuxolimab was administered to patients every 2 weeks at six dose levels: 0.01, 0.1, 0.3, 1.5, 3 and 10 mg/kg. Of the roughly 50 dose-escalation patients, hepatocellular carcinoma was present in about 20, melanoma in about 15, renal cell carcinoma in 9 and head and neck cancer in 9. A male proportion of nearly 85% and a mean age of 60 years, ranging from roughly 20 to 80, were recorded for the dose-escalation cohort. Prior anti-PD-1, anti-PD-L1 or anti-CTLA-4 therapy was permitted, and roughly two fifths of dose-escalation patients had received checkpoint inhibitors. Partial responses occurred in three dose-escalation patients: two with cutaneous melanoma and one with hepatocellular carcinoma. Peripheral TCRbeta sequencing was intended to test whether TCR sequence diversity was altered and clonal T-cell expansion was caused by ivuxolimab. The monotherapy dose-escalation portion (N = 52 patients) of the phase I ivuxolimab trial is reported in the paper. The paper as a whole reports these results and caveats: The antigen specificity of the clonally expanded peripheral T cells was not determined. At doses of 0.1 to 3.0 mg/kg, clonal expansion of both CD4+ and CD8+ blood T cells was observed from baseline to week 6. Low levels of normalized T-cell clonal expansion were also seen in some patients who did not respond. After ivuxolimab, more expanded clones were found on average in CD8+ T cells than in CD4+ T cells. In the 0.1-3.0 mg/kg groups, partial responders had among the lowest normalized peripheral clonal expansion, particularly in CD8+ T cells.

Patients with autoimmune disease history or receiving systemic immunosuppression were excluded from the trial. Peripheral blood for TCR sequencing was collected from all dose cohorts at baseline, on cycle 4 day 1, and on cycle 7 day 1. The samples were taken from a phase I, first-in-human, multicenter, open-label dose-escalation trial of ivuxolimab. Adults with locally advanced or metastatic melanoma, renal cell carcinoma, hepatocellular carcinoma or head and neck squamous cell carcinoma were enrolled in the trial. CD4+ and CD8+ T cells were sorted separately from peripheral blood before TCR sequencing. Genomic DNA was isolated from the sorted cells so that the TCRbeta CDR3 region could be sequenced. TCRbeta CDR3 regions were sequenced using the immunoSEQ Assay. TCRdb mirrors the immuneACCESS table, restricted to in-frame sequences. Some clones are absent from its copies; in checked studies, under half trace to an unresolved V gene, and the reason for the others is unknown. A total of 48,000 or so clones appear in this sample, around 90% of them only once. The top ten clonotypes cover approximately 6.8% of the sample.

Based on the germline V gene (reference sequence), the CDR1 and CDR2 sequences are SEHNR and FQNEAQ. V sheds 4 bases and J sheds 6 bases, leaving 13 bases between their ends. The CDR3 goes from the cysteine to the phenylalanine over 14 residues. Only the CDR3 portion is preserved as DNA: 42 bases, with reading frame beginning at the first base. The TCR originated in an adult with an advanced solid tumor such as melanoma, head and neck, liver or kidney cancer. Recombination linked TRBV7-9 to TRBJ2-1, and the D gene may be TRBD2, 5 bases matching. The material was CD4+ or CD8+ T cells sorted from blood, obtained in a trial of the OX40 agonist ivuxolimab. The CDR3: CASSSLEGVNEQFF. The DNA is TGTGCCAGCAGCTCACTAGAGGGTGTCAATGAGCAGTTCTTC.